What follows is one TCR beta chain and its context. The antigen remains undetermined. The sample comes from a study of shared clonotypes between healthy human individuals. In the study overall: Samples came from a couple of female and a few male donors aged 18 to 49.

The protocol was immunoSEQ multiplex PCR, while the TCRdb copy is restricted to in-frame clones and leaves out a portion. The sample yields approximately 600,000 clones, approximately 95% seen once. Regarding the study as a whole: Non-shared clonotypes were found to have lower generation probabilities than the clonotypes that were shared by all four of the sorted-subset donors. Represented diversity, genetic and exposure-history alike, was limited by few donors.

The naive CD8 subset, CD45RO-negative cells positively selected for CCR7, excluded terminally differentiated effector memory CD45RA+ cells. In germline, CDR1 is KGHSH, CDR2 LQKENI. The CDR3 contains 16 residues. The J segment lost 2 bases and the V segment lost 3 bases, leaving 7 bases of the junction unmatched. The sample was naive CD8+ T cells sorted from blood. This receptor was taken from a woman under 40 in good health. The genes are TRBV18 and TRBJ2-7; 10 bases match TRBD2. Written as DNA, the CDR3 is TGTGCCAGCTCACCGGCTAGCGGGGGCATAACCTACGAGCAGTACTTC. This encodes CASSPASGGITYEQYF.